This entry describes one T cell receptor (beta chain). Its target is not known. The protocol was immunoSEQ multiplex PCR, while the TCRdb copy is restricted to in-frame clones and leaves out a portion. Among about 68,000 clones listed, roughly nine tenths were seen once. The investigators sampled blood at baseline, at cycle 4 day 1, and at cycle 7 day 1. Trimming removed 4 bases at V and 4 bases at J, with 10 bases between. The germline V gene encodes CDR1 SQVTM and CDR2 ANQGSEA. The CDR3 consists of 12 residues. The data stem from a study of OX40 agonist ivuxolimab in advanced cancers. About the research overall: An anti-OX40 (CD134) antibody with agonistic activity, ivuxolimab, was administered to patients. Intravenous ivuxolimab was administered to patients every 2 weeks at 0.01 to 10 mg/kg.

General observations from the study: Doses of 0.1 to 3.0 mg/kg were accompanied by clonal expansion of CD4+ and CD8+ blood T cells by week 6.

The sample consisted of CD4+ or CD8+ T cells sorted from blood, taken in a trial of the OX40 agonist ivuxolimab. The receptor was derived from an adult with an advanced solid tumor such as melanoma, head and neck, liver or kidney cancer. The chain carries TRBV29-1 and TRBJ1-1; D might be TRBD1 (5 bases). As DNA, the CDR3 is TGCAGCGTTGTCAGGGCAGTCACTGAAGCTTTCTTT. This encodes CSVVRAVTEAFF.